One sample yielded the 2 T cell receptor beta chains listed below, sequenced in a study of blood T cell repertoires in COVID-19. Assay used: immunoSEQ multiplex PCR; TCRdb lists only in-frame clones, some missing. Counted here are about 160,000 clones, 85% to 95% occurring once; the ten biggest clones make up 4.5% to 5.5%. Sequencing was carried out using peripheral blood. All receptors come from a woman between 45 and 60 years old with acute or convalescent COVID-19.

V gene TRBV4-1 combines with J gene TRBJ2-3; TRBD2 matches 9 bases. This CDR3 has 15 amino acids. V shed 6 bases and J 0 bases; nucleotides not matched to a gene: 4. CDR1 MGHRA and CDR2 YSYEKL come from the germline V gene. CDR3: CASSLSGGSTDTQYF. The CDR3 coding sequence is TGCGCCAGCAGTCTGAGCGGGGGGAGCACAGATACGCAGTATTTT.

This chain connects TRBV4-1 to TRBJ2-7; 7 bases align to TRBD1. The germline V gene has CDR1 MGHRA and CDR2 YSYEKL. The CDR3 runs 15 residues. Unmatched junction bases numbered 5, after V lost 0 bases and J lost 3 bases. CDR3 DNA sequence: TGCGCCAGCAGCCAAGAAGGCCGACAGGGCTACGAGCAGTACTTC. Amino acid sequence: CASSQEGRQGYEQYF.